A selection of T cell receptor beta chains follows, all from one sample in a study of CD8 T cells in ankylosing spondylitis. TCRdb itself ran the 5' RACE reads through MiXCR, one entry per CDR3 protein. The sample includes around 540,000 distinct CDR3 sequences, more than 9.5% of them seen just once. Sequenced: blood, either unsorted or a sorted T cell fraction (not recorded which). The receptors derive from a male donor with ankylosing spondylitis. The conserved cysteine and the conserved F or W are not part of the CDR3 here. A D gene is named only where the DNA matches it firmly. Part of the rows lack a size; the others show once, few, many or a class for expanded clones.

j_call d_call clone_size v_call cdr3_aa
TRBJ2-5 TRBD2 NA TRBV20-1 SARDPNRFTSEVTQY
TRBJ2-5 NA many TRBV18 ASSPRLETQY
TRBJ2-3 NA few TRBV5-1 ASSFGVSTDTQY
TRBJ2-3 TRBD2 NA TRBV20-1 SANPMGGGSPDTQY
TRBJ1-4 NA many TRBV29-1 SARDNENEKLF
TRBJ1-6 NA few TRBV27 ASSLVRGSGPLH
TRBJ1-5 NA few TRBV20-1 SAYPRGHGNQPQH
TRBJ2-1 NA few TRBV2 ASSPESRDEQF
TRBJ1-2 TRBD1 few TRBV11-3 ASSEGTESGYT
TRBJ2-3 NA few TRBV7-2 ASSLALGVAHYNTQY
TRBJ2-1 TRBD2 many TRBV5-1 ASSFLAGGVYNEQF
TRBJ1-2 TRBD1 few TRBV20-1 SARVTGGDGYT
TRBJ2-3 TRBD1 many TRBV5-1 ASSYRDSATDTQY
TRBJ2-7 NA many TRBV5-1 ASSLETGPPYEQY
TRBJ2-2 TRBD2 NA TRBV7-6 ASSRDYNTGELF
TRBJ1-1 NA NA TRBV15 ATMWDGRTEAF
TRBJ1-1 NA NA TRBV3-1 ASSPFSGLNTEAF
TRBJ2-3 TRBD2 few TRBV20-1 SVGGLSVSDTQY
TRBJ2-6 NA NA TRBV11-2 ASSFRRGSGANVLT
TRBJ2-5 NA once TRBV10-1 ASPAGTCCGETQY
TRBJ1-4 TRBD1 many TRBV7-8 ASSFQGAGNEKLF
TRBJ2-1 NA few TRBV5-8 ASSLGHMAYNEQF
TRBJ2-7 NA few TRBV20-1 SAPSLGPEQY